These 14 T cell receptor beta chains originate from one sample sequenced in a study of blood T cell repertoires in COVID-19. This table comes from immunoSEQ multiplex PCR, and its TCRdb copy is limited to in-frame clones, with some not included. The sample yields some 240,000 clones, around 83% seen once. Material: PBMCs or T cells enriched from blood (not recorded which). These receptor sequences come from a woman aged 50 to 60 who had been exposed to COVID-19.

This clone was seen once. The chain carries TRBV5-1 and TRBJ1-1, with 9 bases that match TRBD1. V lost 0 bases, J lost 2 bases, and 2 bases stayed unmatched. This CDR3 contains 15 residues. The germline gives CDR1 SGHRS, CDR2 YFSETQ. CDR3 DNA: TGCGCCAGCAGCTTGGACAGGGGGCGCAACACTGAAGCTTTCTTT. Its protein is CASSLDRGRNTEAFF.

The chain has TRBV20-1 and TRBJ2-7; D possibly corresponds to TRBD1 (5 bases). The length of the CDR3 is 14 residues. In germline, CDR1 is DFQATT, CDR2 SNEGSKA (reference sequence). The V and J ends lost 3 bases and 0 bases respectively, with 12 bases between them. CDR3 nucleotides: TGCAGTGCTAGTCAGGGCGGAACCTCCTACGAGCAGTACTTC. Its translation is CSASQGGTSYEQYF.

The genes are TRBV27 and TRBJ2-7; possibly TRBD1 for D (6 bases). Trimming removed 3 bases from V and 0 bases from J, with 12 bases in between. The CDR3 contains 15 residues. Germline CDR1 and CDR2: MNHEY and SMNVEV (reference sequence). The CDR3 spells CASSLGQGISYEQYF. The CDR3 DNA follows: TGTGCCAGCAGTTTGGGGCAGGGGATCTCCTACGAGCAGTACTTC.

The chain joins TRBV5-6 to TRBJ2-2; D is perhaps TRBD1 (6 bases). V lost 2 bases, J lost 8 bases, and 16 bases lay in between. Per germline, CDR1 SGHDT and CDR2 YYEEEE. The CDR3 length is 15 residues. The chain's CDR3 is CASSFNPPGVGELFF. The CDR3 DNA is TGTGCCAGCAGCTTTAATCCCCCAGGGGTAGGGGAGCTGTTTTTT.

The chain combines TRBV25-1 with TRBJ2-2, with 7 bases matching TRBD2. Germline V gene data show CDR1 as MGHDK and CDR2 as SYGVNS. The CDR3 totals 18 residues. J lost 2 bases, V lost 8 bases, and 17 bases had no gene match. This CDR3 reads CASAGDHPLRPNTGELFF. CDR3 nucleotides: TGTGCCAGCGCGGGGGACCATCCCTTGCGCCCTAACACCGGGGAGCTGTTTTTT.

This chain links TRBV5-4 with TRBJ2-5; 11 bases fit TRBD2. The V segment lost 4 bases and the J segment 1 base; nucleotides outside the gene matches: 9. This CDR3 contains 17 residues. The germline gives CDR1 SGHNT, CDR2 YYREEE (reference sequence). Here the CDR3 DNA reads TGTGCCAGCAGCCAAACCGGGACTAGCGGTACCCAAGAGACCCAGTACTTC. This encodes CASSQTGTSGTQETQYF.

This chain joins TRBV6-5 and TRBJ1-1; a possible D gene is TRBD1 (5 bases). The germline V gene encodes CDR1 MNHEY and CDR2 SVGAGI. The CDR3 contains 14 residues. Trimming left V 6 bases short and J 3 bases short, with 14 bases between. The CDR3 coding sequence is TGTGCCAGCAGCCCGAGGTGGGGGGACACTGAAGCTTTCTTT. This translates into CASSPRWGDTEAFF.

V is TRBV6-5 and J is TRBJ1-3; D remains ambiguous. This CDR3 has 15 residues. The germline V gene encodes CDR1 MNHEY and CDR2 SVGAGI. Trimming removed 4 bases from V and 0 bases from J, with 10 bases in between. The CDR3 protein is CASSWALPSGNTIYF. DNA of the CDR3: TGTGCCAGCAGTTGGGCCCTACCCTCTGGAAACACCATATATTTT.

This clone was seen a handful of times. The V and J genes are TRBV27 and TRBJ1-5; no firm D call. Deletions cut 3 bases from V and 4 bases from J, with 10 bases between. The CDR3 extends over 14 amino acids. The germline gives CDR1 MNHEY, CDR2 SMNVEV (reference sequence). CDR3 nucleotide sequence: TGTGCCAGCAGTTTCCACGGGAGGAATCAGCCCCAGCATTTT. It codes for CASSFHGRNQPQHF.

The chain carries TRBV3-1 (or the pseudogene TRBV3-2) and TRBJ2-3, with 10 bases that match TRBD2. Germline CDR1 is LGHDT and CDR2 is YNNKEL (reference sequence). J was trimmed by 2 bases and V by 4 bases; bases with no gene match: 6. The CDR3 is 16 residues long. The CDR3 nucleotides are TGTGCCAGCAGCCGCCTGACTAGCGGGTTCACAGATACGCAGTATTTT. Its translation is CASSRLTSGFTDTQYF.

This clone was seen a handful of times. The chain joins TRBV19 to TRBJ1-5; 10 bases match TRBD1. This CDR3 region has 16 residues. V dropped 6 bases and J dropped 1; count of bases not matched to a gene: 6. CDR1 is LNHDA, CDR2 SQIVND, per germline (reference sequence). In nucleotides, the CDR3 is TGTGCCAGTAGGCCTCCGGGACAGGGGAGCAATCAGCCCCAGCATTTT. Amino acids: CASRPPGQGSNQPQHF. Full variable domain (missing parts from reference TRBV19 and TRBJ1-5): DGGITQSPKYLFRKEGQNVTLSCEQNLNHDAMYWYRQDPGQGLRLIYYSQIVNDFQKGDIAEGYSVSREKKESFPLTVTSAQKNPTAFYLCASRPPGQGSNQPQHFGDGTRLSIL.

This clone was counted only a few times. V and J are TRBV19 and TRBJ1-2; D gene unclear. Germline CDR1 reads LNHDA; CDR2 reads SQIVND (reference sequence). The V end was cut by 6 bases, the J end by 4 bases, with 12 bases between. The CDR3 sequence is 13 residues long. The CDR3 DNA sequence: TGTGCCAGTAGGTGGGGTGAGGGCTATGGCTACACCTTC. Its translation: CASRWGEGYGYTF.

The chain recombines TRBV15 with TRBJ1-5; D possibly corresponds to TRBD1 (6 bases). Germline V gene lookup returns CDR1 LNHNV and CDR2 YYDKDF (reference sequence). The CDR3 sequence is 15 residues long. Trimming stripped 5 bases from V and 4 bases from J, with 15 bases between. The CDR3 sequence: CATSGTRKSNQPQHF. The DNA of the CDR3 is TGTGCCACCAGCGGGACACGGAAAAGTAATCAGCCCCAGCATTTT.

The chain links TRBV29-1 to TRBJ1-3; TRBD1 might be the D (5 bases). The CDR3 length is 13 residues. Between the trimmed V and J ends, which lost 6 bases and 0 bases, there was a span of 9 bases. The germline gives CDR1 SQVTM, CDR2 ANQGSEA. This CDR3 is CSVGGGSGNTIYF. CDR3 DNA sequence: TGCAGCGTGGGGGGGGGCTCTGGAAACACCATATATTTT.